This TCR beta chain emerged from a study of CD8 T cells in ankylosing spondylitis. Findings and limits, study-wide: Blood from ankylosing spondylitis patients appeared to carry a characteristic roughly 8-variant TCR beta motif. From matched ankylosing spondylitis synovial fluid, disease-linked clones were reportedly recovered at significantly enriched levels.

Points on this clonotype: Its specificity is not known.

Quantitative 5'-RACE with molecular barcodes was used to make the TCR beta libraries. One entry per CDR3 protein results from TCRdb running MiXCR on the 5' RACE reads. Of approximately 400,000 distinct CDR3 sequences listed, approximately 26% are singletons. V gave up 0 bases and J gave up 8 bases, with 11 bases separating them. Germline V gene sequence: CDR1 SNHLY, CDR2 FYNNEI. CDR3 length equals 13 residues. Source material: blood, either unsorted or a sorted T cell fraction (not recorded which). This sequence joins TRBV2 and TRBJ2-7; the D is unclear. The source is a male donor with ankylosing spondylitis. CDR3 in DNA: TGTGCCAGCAGTGAAGCGCTTTGGGAAAAGCAGTACGTC. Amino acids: CASSEALWEKQYV.